This T cell receptor (beta chain) was captured in a study of sequential checkpoint blockade in melanoma. The wider study: Both treatment sequences were followed by maintenance nivolumab.

This CDR3 comprises 14 residues. Germline assignment: CDR1 MRHNA and CDR2 SNTAGT. With 3 bases removed from V and 5 bases from J, the gap between germline ends came to 11 bases. The sample's treatment: randomized to nivolumab then ipilimumab (arm A) or the reverse (arm B). Here immunoSEQ multiplex PCR was the method, and the copy in TCRdb shows in-frame clones only, minus some. The sample consists of under 20,000 clones, approximately 80% of them appearing once. V usage is TRBV6-4 and J usage is TRBJ2-1; tentatively, D is TRBD1 (5 bases). This specimen was CD8+ T cells sorted from blood (inferred from file names), taken from a patient given nivolumab and ipilimumab in sequence. The source is a human donor with melanoma. CDR3 nucleotides: TGTGCCAGCAGTGAACAGACAGAGAACAATGAGCAGTTCTTC. Encoded protein: CASSEQTENNEQFF.